This T cell receptor beta chain derives from a study of shared clonotypes between healthy human individuals. Study-level background: Those who served as donors were two women and a few men between the ages of 18 and 49.

Naive CD8 cells, CD45RO-negative and positively selected for CCR7, excluded terminally differentiated effector memory CD45RA+ cells. CDR1 and CDR2 (germline): SQVTM, ANQGSEA. V was clipped by 4 bases and J by 5 bases, with 12 bases between them. This CDR3 is built from 12 residues. At the deep level, the assay was run. Sequencing used immunoSEQ multiplex PCR; TCRdb keeps in-frame clones, though not all of them. The sample shows under 1 million clones, about 96% of them seen only once. This sequence was found in a man aged 25-45 years in good health. Material: naive CD8+ T cells sorted from blood. The V call is TRBV29-1, the J call TRBJ2-7, with D tentatively TRBD1 (6 bases). The CDR3 sequence is CSVVLQGDEQYF. DNA for the CDR3: TGCAGCGTTGTATTACAGGGTGACGAGCAGTACTTC.